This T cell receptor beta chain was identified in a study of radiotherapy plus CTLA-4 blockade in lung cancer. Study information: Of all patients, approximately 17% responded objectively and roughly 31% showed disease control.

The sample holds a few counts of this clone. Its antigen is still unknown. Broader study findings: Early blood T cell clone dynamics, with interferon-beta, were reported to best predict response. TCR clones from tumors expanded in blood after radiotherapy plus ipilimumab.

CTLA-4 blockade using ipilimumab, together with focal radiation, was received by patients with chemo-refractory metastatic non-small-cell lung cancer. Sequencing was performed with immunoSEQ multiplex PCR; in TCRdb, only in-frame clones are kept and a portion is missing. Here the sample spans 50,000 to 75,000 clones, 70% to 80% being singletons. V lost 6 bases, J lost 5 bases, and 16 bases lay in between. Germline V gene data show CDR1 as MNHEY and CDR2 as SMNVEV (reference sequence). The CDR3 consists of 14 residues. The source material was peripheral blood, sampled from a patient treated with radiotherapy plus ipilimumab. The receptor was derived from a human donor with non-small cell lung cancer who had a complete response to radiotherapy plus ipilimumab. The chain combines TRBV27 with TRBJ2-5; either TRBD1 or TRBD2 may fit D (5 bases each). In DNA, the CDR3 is TGTGCCAGCAGAGACCAGGGACGAGGGGAGACCCAGTACTTC. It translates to CASRDQGRGETQYF.